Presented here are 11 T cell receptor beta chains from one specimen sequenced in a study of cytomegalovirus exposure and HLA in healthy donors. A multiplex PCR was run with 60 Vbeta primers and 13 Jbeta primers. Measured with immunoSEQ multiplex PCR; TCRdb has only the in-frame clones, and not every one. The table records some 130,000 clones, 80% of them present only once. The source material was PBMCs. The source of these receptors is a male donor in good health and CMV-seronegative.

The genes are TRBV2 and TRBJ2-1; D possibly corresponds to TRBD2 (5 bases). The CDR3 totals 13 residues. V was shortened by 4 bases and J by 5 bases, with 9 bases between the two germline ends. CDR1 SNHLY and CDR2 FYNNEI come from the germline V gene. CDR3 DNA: TGTGCCAGCAGTGGAGGGCTGCACAATGAGCAGTTCTTC. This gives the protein CASSGGLHNEQFF.

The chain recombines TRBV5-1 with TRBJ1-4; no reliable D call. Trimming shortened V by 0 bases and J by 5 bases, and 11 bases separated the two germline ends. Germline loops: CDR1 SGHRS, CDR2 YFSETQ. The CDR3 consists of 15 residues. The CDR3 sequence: CASSLDTVLNEKLFF. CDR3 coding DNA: TGCGCCAGCAGCTTGGATACAGTATTGAATGAAAAACTGTTTTTT.

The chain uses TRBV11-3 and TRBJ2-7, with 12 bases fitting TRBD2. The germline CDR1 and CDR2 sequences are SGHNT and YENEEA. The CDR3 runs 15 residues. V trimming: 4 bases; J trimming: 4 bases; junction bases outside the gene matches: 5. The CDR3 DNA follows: TGTGCCAGCAGCTCCGGACTAGCGGGATTGTACGAGCAGTACTTC. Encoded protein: CASSSGLAGLYEQYF.

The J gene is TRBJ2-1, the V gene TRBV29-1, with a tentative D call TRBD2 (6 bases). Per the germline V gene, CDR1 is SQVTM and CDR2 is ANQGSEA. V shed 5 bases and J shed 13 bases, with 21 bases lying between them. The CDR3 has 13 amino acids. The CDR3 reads CSVQGPSELNQFF. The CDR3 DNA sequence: TGCAGCGTTCAAGGCCCTAGCGAGCTTAACCAGTTCTTC.

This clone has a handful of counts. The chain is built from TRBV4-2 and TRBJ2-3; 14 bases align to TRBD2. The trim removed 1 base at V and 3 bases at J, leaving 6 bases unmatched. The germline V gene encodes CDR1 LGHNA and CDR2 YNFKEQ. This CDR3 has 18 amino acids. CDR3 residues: CASSQGLAGGPGTDTQYF. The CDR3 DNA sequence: TGTGCCAGCAGCCAAGGACTAGCGGGGGGGCCGGGGACAGATACGCAGTATTTT.

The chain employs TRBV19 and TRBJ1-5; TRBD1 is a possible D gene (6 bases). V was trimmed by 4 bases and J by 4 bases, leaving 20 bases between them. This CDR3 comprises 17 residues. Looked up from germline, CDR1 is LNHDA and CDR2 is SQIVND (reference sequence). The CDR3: CASSRGPYRTTNQPQHF. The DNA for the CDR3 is TGTGCCAGTAGTAGGGGGCCCTACAGGACCACAAATCAGCCCCAGCATTTT.

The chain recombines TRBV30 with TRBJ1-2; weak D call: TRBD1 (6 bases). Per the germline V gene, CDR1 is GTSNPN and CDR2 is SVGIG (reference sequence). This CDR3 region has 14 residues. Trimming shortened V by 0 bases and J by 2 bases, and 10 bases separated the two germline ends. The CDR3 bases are TGTGCCTGGAGTGTACAGGGAAAAAACTATGGCTACACCTTC. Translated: CAWSVQGKNYGYTF.

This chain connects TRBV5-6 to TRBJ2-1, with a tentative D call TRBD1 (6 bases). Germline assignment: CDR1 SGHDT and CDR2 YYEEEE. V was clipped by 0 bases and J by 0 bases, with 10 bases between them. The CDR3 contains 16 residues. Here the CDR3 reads CASSLVGGASYNEQFF. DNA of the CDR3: TGTGCCAGCAGCTTGGTAGGGGGAGCCTCCTACAATGAGCAGTTCTTC.

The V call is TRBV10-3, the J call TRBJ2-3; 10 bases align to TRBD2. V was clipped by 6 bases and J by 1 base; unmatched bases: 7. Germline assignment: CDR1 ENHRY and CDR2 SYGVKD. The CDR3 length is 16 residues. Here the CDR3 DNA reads TGTGCCATCAGAGCCCTAGCGGGGGCTGGCACAGATACGCAGTATTTT. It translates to CAIRALAGAGTDTQYF.

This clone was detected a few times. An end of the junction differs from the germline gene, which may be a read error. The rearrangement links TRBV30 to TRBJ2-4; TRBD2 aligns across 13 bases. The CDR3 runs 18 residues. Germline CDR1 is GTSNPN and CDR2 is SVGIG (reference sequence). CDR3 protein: CAWSVIPGLAGVMNSQYF. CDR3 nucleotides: TGTGCCTGGAGTGTCATTCCCGGACTAGCGGGAGTAATGAACAGTCAGTACTTC.

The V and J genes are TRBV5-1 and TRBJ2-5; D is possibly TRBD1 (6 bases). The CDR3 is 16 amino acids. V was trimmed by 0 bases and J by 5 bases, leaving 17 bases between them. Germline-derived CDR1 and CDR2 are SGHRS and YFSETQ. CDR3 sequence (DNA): TGCGCCAGCAGCTTGGTTCTTACAGGGACCCTGGAGACCCAGTACTTC. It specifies CASSLVLTGTLETQYF.